This section outlines one TCR beta chain sequence together with its context. Its antigen is unidentified. These data come from a study of cytomegalovirus exposure and HLA in healthy donors. Study results and caveats: Follow-up analysis seemed to connect common viral pathogens with several of the most significant clusters identified. The authors excluded some V segments, including TRBV6-2 and TRBV6-3, as indistinguishable. In terms of immune exposure information, only CMV serostatus was available.

The CDR3 spans 14 residues. Trimming shortened V by 9 bases and J by 1 base, and 15 bases separated the two germline ends. Germline V gene sequence: CDR1 MNHNS, CDR2 SASEGT. In the PCR, 60 Vbeta and 13 Jbeta primers were used. Measured with immunoSEQ multiplex PCR; TCRdb has only the in-frame clones, and not every one. There are over 150,000 clones in the sample; about 81% occur only once, and approximately 2% lies in the top ten. The chain is built from TRBV6-1 and TRBJ1-1, with D possibly matching TRBD1 (6 bases). Sequenced: PBMCs. The clonotype originates from a woman aged 18 to 35 in good health and CMV-seronegative. The CDR3 coding sequence is TGTGCCAGTCGTTACTTCAGGGGGAACACTGAAGCTTTCTTT. Translated, it gives CASRYFRGNTEAFF.